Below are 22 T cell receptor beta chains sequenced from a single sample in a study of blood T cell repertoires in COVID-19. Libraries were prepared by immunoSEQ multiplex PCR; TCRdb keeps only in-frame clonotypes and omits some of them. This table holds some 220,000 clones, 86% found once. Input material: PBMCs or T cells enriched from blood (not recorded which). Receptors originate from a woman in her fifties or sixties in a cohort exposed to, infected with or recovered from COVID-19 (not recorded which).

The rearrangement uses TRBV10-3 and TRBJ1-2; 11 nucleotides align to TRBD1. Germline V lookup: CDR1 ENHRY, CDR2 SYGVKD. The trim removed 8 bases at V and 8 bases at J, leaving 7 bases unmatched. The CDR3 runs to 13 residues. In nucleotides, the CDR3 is TGTGCCATCCAGGGACAGGGGGTGCCCGGCTACACCTTC. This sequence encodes CAIQGQGVPGYTF.

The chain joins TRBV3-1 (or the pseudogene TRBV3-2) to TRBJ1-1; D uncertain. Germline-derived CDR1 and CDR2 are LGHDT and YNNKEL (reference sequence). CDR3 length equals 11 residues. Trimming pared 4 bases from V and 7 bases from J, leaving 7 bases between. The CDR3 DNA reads TGTGCCAGCAGCCTATTCGGTGAAGCTTTCTTT. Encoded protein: CASSLFGEAFF.

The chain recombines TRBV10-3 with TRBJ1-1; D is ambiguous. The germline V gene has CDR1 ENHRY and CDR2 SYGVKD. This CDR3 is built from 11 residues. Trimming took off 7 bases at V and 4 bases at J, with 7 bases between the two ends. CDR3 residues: CAITTGTEAFF. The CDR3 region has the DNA TGTGCCATCACAACGGGCACTGAAGCTTTCTTT.

In DNA, the CDR3 is TGTGCCAGCAGCTTAAAATCGACTCAAGAGACCCAGTACTTC. Translation: CASSLKSTQETQYF. The chain has TRBV7-2 and TRBJ2-5; no clear D gene. The CDR3 runs to 14 residues. Trimming stripped 2 bases from V and 2 bases from J, with 9 bases between. The germline gives CDR1 SGHTA, CDR2 FQGNSA.

The CDR3 nucleotides read TGTGCCAGCAGCTCACTAACTAGCGGGGGGGCGGATACGCAGTATTTT. Translation gives CASSSLTSGGADTQYF. The chain couples TRBV7-2 to TRBJ2-3; 13 bases fit TRBD2. The CDR3 has 16 residues. Germline V gene data show CDR1 as SGHTA and CDR2 as FQGNSA. J was trimmed by 6 bases and V by 4 bases; bases with no gene match: 7.

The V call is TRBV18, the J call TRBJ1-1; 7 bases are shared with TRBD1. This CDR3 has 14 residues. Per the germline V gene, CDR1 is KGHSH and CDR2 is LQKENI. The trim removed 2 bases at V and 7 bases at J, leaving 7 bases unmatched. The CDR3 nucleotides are TGTGCCAGCTCACCAGGACAGGCAATTTATGAAGCTTTCTTT. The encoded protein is CASSPGQAIYEAFF.

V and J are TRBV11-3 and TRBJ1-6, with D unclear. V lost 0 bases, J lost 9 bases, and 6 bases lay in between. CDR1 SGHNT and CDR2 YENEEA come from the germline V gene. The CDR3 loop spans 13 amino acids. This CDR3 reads CASSLDNVSPLHF. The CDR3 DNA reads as TGTGCCAGCAGCTTAGATAATGTTTCACCCCTCCACTTT. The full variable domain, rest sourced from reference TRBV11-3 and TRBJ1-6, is EAGVVQSPRYKIIEKKQPVAFWCNPISGHNTLYWYLQNLGQGPELLIRYENEEAVDDSQLPKDRFSAERLKGVDSTLKIQPAELGDSAVYLCASSLDNVSPLHFGNGTRLTVT.

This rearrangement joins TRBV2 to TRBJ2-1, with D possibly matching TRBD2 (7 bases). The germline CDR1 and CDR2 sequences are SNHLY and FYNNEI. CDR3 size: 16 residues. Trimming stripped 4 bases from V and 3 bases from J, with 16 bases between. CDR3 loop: CASSVVGGGNYNEQFF. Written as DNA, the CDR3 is TGTGCCAGCAGTGTAGTAGGGGGGGGAAACTACAATGAGCAGTTCTTC.

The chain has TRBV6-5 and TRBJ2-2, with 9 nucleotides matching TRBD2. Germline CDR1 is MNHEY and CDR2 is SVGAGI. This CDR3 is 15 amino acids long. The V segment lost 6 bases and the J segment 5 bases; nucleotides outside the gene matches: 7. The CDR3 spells CASSRGGALTGELFF. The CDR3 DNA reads TGTGCCAGCAGCCGCGGGGGGGCCTTGACCGGGGAGCTGTTTTTT.

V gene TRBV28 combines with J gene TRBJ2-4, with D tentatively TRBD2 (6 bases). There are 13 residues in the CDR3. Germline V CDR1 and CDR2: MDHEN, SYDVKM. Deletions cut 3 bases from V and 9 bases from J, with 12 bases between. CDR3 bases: TGTGCCAGCAGTTTGGGGGGAAAGGGCATTCAGTACTTC. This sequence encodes CASSLGGKGIQYF.

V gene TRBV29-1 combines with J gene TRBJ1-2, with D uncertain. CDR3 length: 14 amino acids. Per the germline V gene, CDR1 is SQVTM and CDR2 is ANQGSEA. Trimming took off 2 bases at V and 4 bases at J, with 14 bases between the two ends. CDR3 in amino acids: CSVETILTFYGYTF. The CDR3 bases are TGCAGCGTTGAAACGATTCTGACATTCTATGGCTACACCTTC.

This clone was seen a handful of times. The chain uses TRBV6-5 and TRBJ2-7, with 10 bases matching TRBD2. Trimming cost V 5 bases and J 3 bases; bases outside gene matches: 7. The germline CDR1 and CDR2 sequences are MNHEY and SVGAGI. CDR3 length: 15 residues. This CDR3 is CASSPSSGGIYEQYF. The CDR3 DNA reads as TGTGCCAGCAGTCCATCTAGCGGGGGCATCTACGAGCAGTACTTC.

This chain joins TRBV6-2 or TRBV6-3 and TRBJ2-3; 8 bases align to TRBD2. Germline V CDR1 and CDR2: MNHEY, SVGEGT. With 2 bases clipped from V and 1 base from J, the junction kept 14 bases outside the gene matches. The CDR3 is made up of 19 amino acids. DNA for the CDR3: TGTGCCAGCAGTTACGGACGGGGGGGAACCTCTCTTCGCACAGATACGCAGTATTTT. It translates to CASSYGRGGTSLRTDTQYF.

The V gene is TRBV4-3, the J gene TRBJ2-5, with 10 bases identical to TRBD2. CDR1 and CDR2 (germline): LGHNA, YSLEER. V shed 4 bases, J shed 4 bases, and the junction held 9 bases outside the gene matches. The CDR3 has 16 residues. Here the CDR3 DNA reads TGCGCCAGCAGCCCCCGGGCTAGCGGGGGTTCAGAGACCCAGTACTTC. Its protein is CASSPRASGGSETQYF.

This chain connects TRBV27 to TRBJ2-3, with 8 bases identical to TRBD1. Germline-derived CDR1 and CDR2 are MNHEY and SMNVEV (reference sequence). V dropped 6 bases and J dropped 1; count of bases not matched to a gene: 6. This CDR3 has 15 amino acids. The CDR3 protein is CASSRGQGGTDTQYF. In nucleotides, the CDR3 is TGTGCCAGCAGCCGCGGACAGGGTGGCACAGATACGCAGTATTTT.

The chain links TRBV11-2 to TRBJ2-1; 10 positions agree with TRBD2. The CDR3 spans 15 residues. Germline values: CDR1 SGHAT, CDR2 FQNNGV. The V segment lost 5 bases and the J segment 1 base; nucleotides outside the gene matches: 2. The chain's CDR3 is CASSPAGGSYNEQFF. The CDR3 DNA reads TGTGCCAGCAGCCCAGCGGGGGGGTCCTACAATGAGCAGTTCTTC.

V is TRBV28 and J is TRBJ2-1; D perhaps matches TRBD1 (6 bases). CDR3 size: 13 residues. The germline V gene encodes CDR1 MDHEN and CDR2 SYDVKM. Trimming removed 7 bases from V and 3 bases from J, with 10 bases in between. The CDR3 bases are TGTGCCAGCACCGACAGGCTCTACAATGAGCAGTTCTTC. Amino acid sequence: CASTDRLYNEQFF. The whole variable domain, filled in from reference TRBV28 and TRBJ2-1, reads DVKVTQSSRYLVKRTGEKVFLECVQDMDHENMFWYRQDPGLGLRLIYFSYDVKMKEKGDIPEGYSVSREKKERFSLILESASTNQTSMYLCASTDRLYNEQFFGPGTRLTVL.

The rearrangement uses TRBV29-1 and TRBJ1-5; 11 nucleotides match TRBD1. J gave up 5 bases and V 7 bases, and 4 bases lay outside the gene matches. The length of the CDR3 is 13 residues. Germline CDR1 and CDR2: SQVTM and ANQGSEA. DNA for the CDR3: TGCAGCGCGGGACAGGGGGGGGATCAGCCCCAGCATTTT. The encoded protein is CSAGQGGDQPQHF.

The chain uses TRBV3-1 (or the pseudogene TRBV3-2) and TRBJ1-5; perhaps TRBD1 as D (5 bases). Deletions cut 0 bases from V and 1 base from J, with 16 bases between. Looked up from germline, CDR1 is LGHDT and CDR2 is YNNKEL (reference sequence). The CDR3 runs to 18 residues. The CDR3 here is CASSQDEAGRSSNQPQHF. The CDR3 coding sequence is TGTGCCAGCAGCCAAGATGAGGCAGGGAGGTCAAGCAATCAGCCCCAGCATTTT.

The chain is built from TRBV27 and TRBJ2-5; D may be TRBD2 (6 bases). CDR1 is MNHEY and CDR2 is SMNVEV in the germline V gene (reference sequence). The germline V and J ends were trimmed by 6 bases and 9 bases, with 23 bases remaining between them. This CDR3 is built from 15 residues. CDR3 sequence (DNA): TGTGCCAGCAGGCCGGGGGATAGCCCATTGTCGTCCCAGTACTTC. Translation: CASRPGDSPLSSQYF.

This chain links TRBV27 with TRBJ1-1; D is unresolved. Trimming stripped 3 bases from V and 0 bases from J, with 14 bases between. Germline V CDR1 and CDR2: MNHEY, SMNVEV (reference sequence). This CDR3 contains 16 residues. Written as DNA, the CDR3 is TGTGCCAGCAGTTTTGGCCGGACTGGGATGAACACTGAAGCTTTCTTT. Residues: CASSFGRTGMNTEAFF.

The DNA for the CDR3 is TGTGCCAGCAGTGAAAGCGGAGTCGGAAGCAATCAGCCCCAGCATTTT. Residues: CASSESGVGSNQPQHF. The chain uses TRBV6-1 and TRBJ1-5; D is undetermined. CDR3 length: 16 residues. Germline CDR1 is MNHNS and CDR2 is SASEGT. The V end was cut by 2 bases, the J end by 1 base, with 12 bases between.